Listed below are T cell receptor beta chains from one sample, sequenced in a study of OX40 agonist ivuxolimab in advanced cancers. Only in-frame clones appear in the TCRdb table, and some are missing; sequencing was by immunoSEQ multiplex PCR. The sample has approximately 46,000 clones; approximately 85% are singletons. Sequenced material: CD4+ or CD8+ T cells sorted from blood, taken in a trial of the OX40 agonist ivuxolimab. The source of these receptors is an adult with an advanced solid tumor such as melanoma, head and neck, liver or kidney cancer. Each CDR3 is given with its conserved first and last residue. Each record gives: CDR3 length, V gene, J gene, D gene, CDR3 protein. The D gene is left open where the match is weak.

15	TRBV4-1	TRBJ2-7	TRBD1	CASSQAQGVSDEQYF
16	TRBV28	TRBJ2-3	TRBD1	CASSPGQAFLTDTQYF
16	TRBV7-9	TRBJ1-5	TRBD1	CASSSTDRDGNQPQHF
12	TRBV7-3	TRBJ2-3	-	CASSFGGDTQYF
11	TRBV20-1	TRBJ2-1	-	CSARDLGEQFF
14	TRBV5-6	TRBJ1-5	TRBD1	CASSLGTGRQPQHF
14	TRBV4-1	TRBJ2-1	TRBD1	CASSQDQGANEQFF
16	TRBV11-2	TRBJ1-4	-	CASSLDTWGRNEKLFF
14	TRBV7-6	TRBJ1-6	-	CASSETENNSPLHF
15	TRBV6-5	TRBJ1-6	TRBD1	CASRPDRGRNSPLHF
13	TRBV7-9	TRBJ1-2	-	CASSLDYRTLNTF
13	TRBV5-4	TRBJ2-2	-	CASSLGGTGELFF
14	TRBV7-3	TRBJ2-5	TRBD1	CASSSGQVQETQYF
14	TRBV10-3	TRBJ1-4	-	CAIKAGTEDEKLFF
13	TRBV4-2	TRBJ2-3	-	CASSQVDEDTQYF
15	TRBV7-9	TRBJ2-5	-	CASSLEGATEETQYF
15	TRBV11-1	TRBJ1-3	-	CASSAGLGSWSTIYF
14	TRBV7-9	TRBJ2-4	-	CASSSSRGENIQYF
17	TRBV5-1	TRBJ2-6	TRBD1	CASSSGQGISGANVLTF
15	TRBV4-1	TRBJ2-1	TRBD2	CASSVPGTSGNEQFF
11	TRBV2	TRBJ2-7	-	CASTMNYEQYF
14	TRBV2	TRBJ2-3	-	CASTPWPPTDTQYF
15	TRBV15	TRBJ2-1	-	CATSLDRRIVDEQFF
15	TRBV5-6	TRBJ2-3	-	CASSLGGGGTDTQYF
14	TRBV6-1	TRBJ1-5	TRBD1	CASSAGQVGGPQHF
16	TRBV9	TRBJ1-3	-	CASSVDVDSSGNTIYF
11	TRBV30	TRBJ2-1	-	CAWSEGFEQFF
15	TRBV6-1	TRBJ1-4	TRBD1	CASSGGQALREKLFF
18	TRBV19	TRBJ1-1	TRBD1	CASSDIRQGGGVNTEAFF
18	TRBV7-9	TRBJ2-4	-	CASSLGVAVEAYKNIQYF
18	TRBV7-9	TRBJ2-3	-	CASSLTDPYGTSTDTQYF
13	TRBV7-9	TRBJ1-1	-	CASSLSVATEAFF
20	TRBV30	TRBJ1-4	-	CAWSVPWVGAEAVSNEKLFF
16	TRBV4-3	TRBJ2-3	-	CASSQAGTENTDTQYF
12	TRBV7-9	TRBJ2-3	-	CASSSEYHTQYF
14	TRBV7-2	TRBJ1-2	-	CASSDAYTMYGYTF
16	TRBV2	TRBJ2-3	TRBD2	CASSDTLAPSTDTQYF
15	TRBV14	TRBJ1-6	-	CASSIGGHPNSPLHF
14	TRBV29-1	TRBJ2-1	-	CSVGGIFPYNEQFF
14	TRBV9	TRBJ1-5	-	CASNTDGENQPQHF
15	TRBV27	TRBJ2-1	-	CASSLTGEPYNEQFF
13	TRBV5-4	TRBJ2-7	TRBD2	CASNSGGANEQYF
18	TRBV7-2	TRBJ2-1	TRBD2	CASSLDLLAGDHYNEQFF
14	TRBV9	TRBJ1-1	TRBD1	CASSARQGGTEAFF
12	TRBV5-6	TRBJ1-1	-	CASSLGRAEAFF
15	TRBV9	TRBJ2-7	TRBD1	CASSPRGGRSYEQYF
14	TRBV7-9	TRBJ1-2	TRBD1	CASSLGTGFYGYTF
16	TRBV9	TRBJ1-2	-	CASSVSGGPSLYGYTF
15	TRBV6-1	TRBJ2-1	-	CASSLTGGTNNEQFF
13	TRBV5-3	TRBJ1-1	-	CASTIRGNTEAFF
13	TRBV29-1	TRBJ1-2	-	CSVDGQEGYGYTF
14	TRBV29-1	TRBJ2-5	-	CSVEGGTREETQYF
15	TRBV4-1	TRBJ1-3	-	CASSQDAGLGNTIYF
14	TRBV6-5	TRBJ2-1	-	CASSLGGYYNEQFF